A selection of T cell receptor beta chains follows, all from one sample in a study of response to subunit inactivated influenza vaccine. TCRdb called the RT-PCR reads again in MiXCR, with one record for every CDR3 protein. The sample lists about 500,000 distinct CDR3 sequences, more than 7% occurring once. The sample consisted of PBMCs from blood, taken around 25 months after vaccination. The source of these receptors is a man in his fifties or sixties who received an inactivated influenza vaccine. CDR3s include the opening cysteine and the closing phenylalanine or tryptophan.

J: TRBJ2-1; length: 16; V: TRBV18; CDR3: CASSPPSTGRGNEQFF
J: TRBJ2-2; length: 14; V: TRBV12-3/TRBV12-4; CDR3: CASSLGQGTSELFF
J: TRBJ2-1; length: 13; V: TRBV5-5; CDR3: CASSLVGGDEQFF
J: TRBJ2-2; length: 14; V: TRBV7-2; CDR3: CASRPTSNTGELFF
J: TRBJ2-3; length: 14; V: TRBV12-3/TRBV12-4; CDR3: CASSWLNRADTQYF
J: TRBJ2-4; length: 16; V: TRBV29-1; CDR3: CSVENRQDYGKNIQYF
J: TRBJ2-2; length: 16; V: TRBV9; CDR3: CASSVGGRSNTGELFF
J: TRBJ1-2; length: 13; V: TRBV6-6; CDR3: CASSTGNFYGYTF
J: TRBJ2-7; length: 16; V: TRBV7-9; CDR3: CASSSPQDNEGYEQYF
J: TRBJ1-3; length: 16; V: TRBV4-3; CDR3: CASSRMADLSGNTINF
J: TRBJ2-5; length: 16; V: TRBV7-2; CDR3: CASSPGLAGGQETQYF
J: TRBJ2-3; length: 16; V: TRBV4-2; CDR3: CASSHGRKYNTDTQYF
J: TRBJ2-1; length: 15; V: TRBV7-9; CDR3: CASSLGGIENNEQFF
J: TRBJ1-2; length: 14; V: TRBV5-6; CDR3: CASSRIDRAYGYTF
J: TRBJ2-2; length: 15; V: TRBV19; CDR3: CASRSVAELRGELFF
J: TRBJ2-5; length: 14; V: TRBV6-5; CDR3: CASSYSGTQETQYF
J: TRBJ2-5; length: 15; V: TRBV5-4; CDR3: CASYRREGFQETQYF
J: TRBJ2-1; length: 15; V: TRBV7-2; CDR3: CASTLSDFSGNEQFF
J: TRBJ2-2; length: 13; V: TRBV20-1; CDR3: CSASHPNTGELFF
J: TRBJ1-5; length: 13; V: TRBV29-1; CDR3: CSVGEQNNQPQHF
J: TRBJ1-2; length: 15; V: TRBV12-3/TRBV12-4; CDR3: CASSLAPGFGYGYTF
J: TRBJ2-2; length: 15; V: TRBV27; CDR3: CASSLLAGVTGELFF
J: TRBJ2-7; length: 15; V: TRBV7-2; CDR3: CASSLVGLETYEQYF
J: TRBJ2-7; length: 15; V: TRBV4-2; CDR3: CASSQTRQGPYEQYF
J: TRBJ2-7; length: 12; V: TRBV5-1; CDR3: CASSLDSRDEYF
J: TRBJ2-7; length: 15; V: TRBV15; CDR3: CATSREGTSGYEQYF
J: TRBJ2-1; length: 17; V: TRBV6-5; CDR3: CASSYIRQGPVYNEQFF
J: TRBJ2-5; length: 15; V: TRBV5-4; CDR3: CASSGGTEGQETQYF
J: TRBJ2-3; length: 10; V: TRBV30; CDR3: CAWSVRGSYF
J: TRBJ1-2; length: 13; V: TRBV7-2; CDR3: CASSLGIRYGYTF
J: TRBJ2-2; length: 16; V: TRBV7-2; CDR3: CASSLAPRRNTGELFF
J: TRBJ2-7; length: 15; V: TRBV4-2; CDR3: CASSPGGTDGYEQYF
J: TRBJ2-1; length: 11; V: TRBV12-3/TRBV12-4; CDR3: CASGSWNEQFF
J: TRBJ2-7; length: 16; V: TRBV5-5; CDR3: CASSLADEVGPYEQYF
J: TRBJ2-2; length: 14; V: TRBV10-3; CDR3: CAISARTRSGELFF
J: TRBJ1-2; length: 15; V: TRBV6-1; CDR3: CASSPGWQGAGGYTF
J: TRBJ1-1; length: 13; V: TRBV20-1; CDR3: CSAMGHLNTEAFF
J: TRBJ2-1; length: 15; V: TRBV4-3; CDR3: CASSRSRDPYNEQFF
J: TRBJ2-3; length: 16; V: TRBV4-3; CDR3: CASSQVAGSGTDTQYF
J: TRBJ2-1; length: 16; V: TRBV5-1; CDR3: CASSHTSGPNYNEQFF
J: TRBJ2-7; length: 14; V: TRBV14; CDR3: CASSQGGQRGKQYF
J: TRBJ2-5; length: 16; V: TRBV12-3/TRBV12-4; CDR3: CASSLAAGVTPETQYF
J: TRBJ2-7; length: 11; V: TRBV27; CDR3: CASTGGGEQYF
J: TRBJ2-5; length: 13; V: TRBV20-1; CDR3: CSASKTSSETQYF
J: TRBJ2-1; length: 16; V: TRBV20-1; CDR3: CSARSYGLAGRNEQFF
J: TRBJ2-5; length: 17; V: TRBV10-3; CDR3: CTISSGRGWAYQETQYF
J: TRBJ2-7; length: 13; V: TRBV6-2/TRBV6-3; CDR3: CASSYVHNYEQYF
J: TRBJ1-1; length: 19; V: TRBV14; CDR3: CASSQDSKSTRAPNTEAFF
J: TRBJ1-4; length: 13; V: TRBV7-9; CDR3: CASSLAPNEKLFF
J: TRBJ2-3; length: 15; V: TRBV12-3/TRBV12-4; CDR3: CASSPTSGITDTQYF
J: TRBJ1-5; length: 14; V: TRBV30; CDR3: CAWTSRGINQPQHF